Below are 29 T cell receptor beta chains sequenced from a single sample in a study of blood T cell repertoires in COVID-19. The table came from immunoSEQ multiplex PCR; TCRdb's copy has only in-frame clones and leaves some out. Of about 310,000 clones in the sample, around 90% were seen once. Sequences were obtained from peripheral blood. These receptors were obtained from a middle-aged woman with COVID-19, enrolled during active disease.

The chain recombines TRBV7-9 with TRBJ1-5, with TRBD1 matching 7 bases. This CDR3 region has 14 residues. In germline, CDR1 is SEHNR, CDR2 FQNEAQ (reference sequence). V gave up 2 bases and J gave up 4 bases; unmatched junction bases: 2. The CDR3 bases are TGTGCCAGCAGCTTACCAGGGGGAAATCAGCCCCAGCATTTT. Its translation is CASSLPGGNQPQHF.

Here the CDR3 reads CASSRARDSYNEQFF. CDR3 in DNA: TGTGCCAGCAGCAGGGCCCGGGACAGTTACAATGAGCAGTTCTTC. The chain carries TRBV3-1 (or the pseudogene TRBV3-2) and TRBJ2-1; 7 nucleotides line up with TRBD1. The V segment lost 5 bases and the J segment 4 bases; nucleotides outside the gene matches: 8. The length of the CDR3 is 15 residues. From germline, CDR1 is LGHDT and CDR2 YNNKEL (reference sequence).

The rearrangement uses TRBV20-1 and TRBJ1-5; 7 bases line up with TRBD1. In germline, CDR1 is DFQATT, CDR2 SNEGSKA (reference sequence). V dropped 3 bases and J dropped 1; count of bases not matched to a gene: 9. The CDR3 runs to 16 residues. CDR3 in DNA: TGCAGTGCTAGTCGTCTTAGGGGGCGAAGCAATCAGCCCCAGCATTTT. It translates to CSASRLRGRSNQPQHF.

CDR3 DNA: TGTGCCAGCAGCCAAGGCCGGGACAGGAAAAACGAGCAGTACTTC. Translation gives CASSQGRDRKNEQYF. This chain joins TRBV14 and TRBJ2-7; 8 bases map to TRBD1. The CDR3 has 15 residues. Germline CDR1 is SGHDN and CDR2 is FVKESK. Trimming cost V 1 base and J 5 bases; bases outside gene matches: 7.

In this sample, this clone turned up once. The chain employs TRBV30 and TRBJ1-1; 7 bases match TRBD1. Germline values: CDR1 GTSNPN, CDR2 SVGIG (reference sequence). Trimming took 5 bases from V and 2 from J; bases not matched to a gene: 5. This CDR3 spans 13 amino acids. CDR3 sequence: CAWGTDVNTEAFF. The CDR3 nucleotides read TGTGCCTGGGGGACAGACGTTAACACTGAAGCTTTCTTT.

This clone was detected a few times. The chain has TRBV7-2 and TRBJ1-2; D may be TRBD1 (6 bases). This CDR3 is 15 amino acids long. V lost 4 bases to trimming and J lost 7 bases, with 19 bases between them. Germline V gives CDR1 SGHTA, CDR2 FQGNSA. The CDR3 DNA follows: TGTGCCAGCAGCTCGGTAGCGGGGGGGCTGAGTGGCTACACCTTC. It is translated as CASSSVAGGLSGYTF.

The genes are TRBV11-2 and TRBJ2-5; D gene ambiguous. Germline V CDR1 and CDR2: SGHAT, FQNNGV. V was shortened by 4 bases and J by 4 bases, with 7 bases between the two germline ends. This CDR3 comprises 12 residues. Written as DNA, the CDR3 is TGTGCCAGCAGCTCTATACGAGAGACCCAGTACTTC. Residues: CASSSIRETQYF.

With respect to this clone: At the DNA level, this CDR3 is encoded by other sequences in the same sample as well. The V gene is TRBV5-1, the J gene TRBJ1-1, with D unresolved. CDR3 length equals 15 residues. Per germline, CDR1 SGHRS and CDR2 YFSETQ. V lost 2 bases to trimming and J lost 1 base, with 12 bases between them. For the CDR3, the DNA is TGCGCCAGCAGCTTAAGTCTGGGAGCGAACACTGAAGCTTTCTTT. It codes for CASSLSLGANTEAFF.

The chain recombines TRBV9 with TRBJ1-1; perhaps TRBD1 as D (5 bases). V lost 5 bases and J 4 bases, leaving 15 bases between the germline ends. From germline, CDR1 is SGDLS and CDR2 YYNGEE. The CDR3 is 14 amino acids. CDR3 coding DNA: TGTGCCAGCAGAAGGACACCTAGGGGCACTGAAGCTTTCTTT. It specifies CASRRTPRGTEAFF.

This rearrangement joins TRBV6-5 to TRBJ1-4; 9 bases agree with TRBD1. Germline V lookup: CDR1 MNHEY, CDR2 SVGAGI. The CDR3 has 15 amino acids. J lost 13 bases, V lost 0 bases, and 9 bases had no gene match. The CDR3 nucleotides read TGTGCCAGCAGTTACTCGAAGGGACAGGGCCTGCGACTGTTTTTT. This gives the protein CASSYSKGQGLRLFF.

In this sample, this clone turned up a few times. The J gene is TRBJ2-7, the V gene TRBV5-4, with 8 bases matching TRBD2. CDR3 length equals 13 residues. Losses at the gene ends were 4 bases for V and 4 bases for J; bases not matched to a gene: 4. Per the germline V gene, CDR1 is SGHNT and CDR2 is YYREEE (reference sequence). The CDR3 spells CASSRGGMYEQYF. CDR3 nucleotide sequence: TGTGCCAGCAGCCGGGGGGGGATGTACGAGCAGTACTTC. The whole variable domain, remainder taken from reference TRBV5-4 and TRBJ2-7, is ETGVTQSPTHLIKTRGQQVTLRCSSQSGHNTVSWYQQALGQGPQFIFQYYREEENGRGNFPPRFSGLQFPNYSSELNVNALELDDSALYLCASSRGGMYEQYFGPGTRLTVT.

This clone was seen only once. The chain carries TRBV7-2 and TRBJ2-1, with 12 bases identical to TRBD2. The ends lost 3 bases at V and 2 bases at J; junction bases unmatched: 2. CDR3 length: 16 residues. Germline V CDR1 and CDR2: SGHTA, FQGNSA. The CDR3 here is CASSLASGRAYNEQFF. CDR3 DNA: TGTGCCAGCAGCTTGGCTAGCGGGAGGGCCTACAATGAGCAGTTCTTC.

The V and J genes are TRBV7-9 and TRBJ1-1, with D unresolved. Trimming shortened V by 3 bases and J by 1 base, and 6 bases separated the two germline ends. The CDR3 is 13 amino acids. Germline lookup yields CDR1 SEHNR and CDR2 FQNEAQ (reference sequence). The CDR3 nucleotides are TGTGCCAGCAGCTTCCTCCCGAACACTGAAGCTTTCTTT. This codes for CASSFLPNTEAFF.

This chain uses TRBV24-1 with TRBJ1-4; tentative D call: TRBD1 (5 bases). The CDR3 is 15 residues long. Trimming shortened V by 3 bases and J by 0 bases, and 7 bases separated the two germline ends. From germline, CDR1 is KGHDR and CDR2 SFDVKD. Written as DNA, the CDR3 is TGTGCCACCAGTGATCCGACAGCAACTAATGAAAAACTGTTTTTT. Protein: CATSDPTATNEKLFF.

This sequence joins TRBV27 and TRBJ2-6; TRBD1 matches at 7 bases. CDR1 is MNHEY, CDR2 SMNVEV, per germline (reference sequence). There are 17 residues in the CDR3. Unmatched junction bases numbered 10, after V lost 4 bases and J lost 4 bases. The CDR3 coding sequence is TGTGCCAGCAGTTCTACAGGGGTGGTGCGCGGGGCCAACGTCCTGACTTTC. Its translation: CASSSTGVVRGANVLTF.

The genes are TRBV27 and TRBJ2-7, with TRBD1 matching 7 bases. CDR3 size: 15 residues. Per germline, CDR1 MNHEY and CDR2 SMNVEV (reference sequence). V shed 5 bases and J 4 bases; nucleotides not matched to a gene: 11. CDR3 sequence (DNA): TGTGCCAGCAGTATCCGACAGGGAACGAGGTACGAGCAGTACTTC. It is translated as CASSIRQGTRYEQYF.

This clone has just a few counts. The chain carries TRBV30 and TRBJ1-2; tentative D call: TRBD1 (5 bases). This CDR3 is built from 15 residues. Trimming removed 1 base from V and 4 bases from J, with 16 bases in between. Germline V gene sequence: CDR1 GTSNPN, CDR2 SVGIG (reference sequence). The CDR3 sequence: CAWSAGHGPGYGYTF. Written as DNA, the CDR3 is TGTGCCTGGAGTGCCGGACATGGGCCCGGCTATGGCTACACCTTC.

This rearrangement joins TRBV7-3 to TRBJ2-3, with a tentative D call TRBD2 (6 bases). The CDR3 sequence is 15 residues long. Germline assignment: CDR1 SGHTA and CDR2 FQGTGA. V lost 1 base and J lost 2, with 10 bases in between. The CDR3 bases are TGTGCCAGCAGCTTAATGGCGGGAACCACAGATACGCAGTATTTT. This sequence encodes CASSLMAGTTDTQYF.

This chain links TRBV6-4 with TRBJ2-1; D is perhaps TRBD1 (6 bases). CDR3 length: 16 amino acids. Trimming removed 5 bases at V and 2 bases at J, with 16 bases between. CDR1 is MRHNA, CDR2 SNTAGT, per germline. The CDR3 reads CASSLEGDITYNEQFF. The CDR3 region has the DNA TGTGCCAGCAGTCTCGAGGGGGACATCACCTACAATGAGCAGTTCTTC.

The V gene is TRBV6-2 or TRBV6-3, the J gene TRBJ1-5; 8 bases are shared with TRBD1. The germline gives CDR1 MNHEY, CDR2 SVGEGT. V shed 6 bases, J shed 6 bases, and the junction held 10 bases outside the gene matches. The CDR3 loop spans 15 amino acids. CDR3 sequence: CASSPTGGLFQPQHF. CDR3 DNA: TGTGCCAGCAGCCCCACAGGGGGATTGTTTCAGCCCCAGCATTTT.

The J gene is TRBJ2-5, the V gene TRBV6-2 or TRBV6-3; D is perhaps TRBD1 (5 bases). The germline V gene encodes CDR1 MNHEY and CDR2 SVGEGT. The V gene lost 2 bases and the J gene lost 9 bases, with 10 bases spanning the gap. The CDR3 has 12 amino acids. The CDR3 sequence is CASSYRGGPQYF. CDR3 nucleotide sequence: TGTGCCAGCAGTTACAGGGGCGGCCCCCAGTACTTC.

This clone was counted only a few times. Other nucleotide sequences in the sample specify the same CDR3. The J gene is TRBJ1-1, the V gene TRBV18; the match to TRBD1 covers 7 bases. Germline V gene lookup returns CDR1 KGHSH and CDR2 LQKENI. The junction had 2 bases not matched to a gene; V was cut back by 6 bases and J by 1 base. This CDR3 has 13 residues. In DNA, the CDR3 is TGTGCCAGCTCCGGACAGGCGAACACTGAAGCTTTCTTT. Amino acids: CASSGQANTEAFF.

The chain links TRBV28 to TRBJ2-1; 8 bases line up with TRBD1. CDR1 MDHEN and CDR2 SYDVKM come from the germline V gene. J gave up 4 bases and V 2 bases, and 1 base lay outside the gene matches. CDR3 size: 14 residues. The DNA for the CDR3 is TGTGCCAGCAGTTTACAGGGGGCTTACAATGAGCAGTTCTTC. Amino acid sequence: CASSLQGAYNEQFF.

This chain links TRBV18 with TRBJ1-1; 7 bases match TRBD1. There are 15 residues in the CDR3. Germline CDR1 reads KGHSH; CDR2 reads LQKENI. V lost 1 base, J lost 3 bases, and 5 bases stayed unmatched. CDR3 residues: CASSPLQGPDTEAFF. Written as DNA, the CDR3 is TGTGCCAGCTCACCACTACAGGGGCCGGACACTGAAGCTTTCTTT.

The chain couples TRBV3-1 (or the pseudogene TRBV3-2) to TRBJ1-3, with a tentative D call TRBD1 (5 bases). This CDR3 has 12 amino acids. Germline-derived CDR1 and CDR2 are LGHDT and YNNKEL (reference sequence). V was clipped by 7 bases and J by 4 bases, with 8 bases between them. The CDR3 DNA is TGTGCCAGCACAGGGAGGGGAAACACCATATATTTT. It is translated as CASTGRGNTIYF.

About this clone: One end of the junction fails to match germline, which may point to a read error. The genes are TRBV19 and TRBJ1-2, with 11 bases aligning to TRBD1. Looked up from germline, CDR1 is LNHDA and CDR2 is SQIVND (reference sequence). The CDR3 is 15 residues long. CDR3 loop: CASKDRGLGYYGYTF. Written as DNA, the CDR3 is TGTGCGAGTAAGGACAGGGGGCTGGGGTACTATGGCTACACCTTC.

J is TRBJ2-7 and V is TRBV5-1; D remains ambiguous. Trimming left V 5 bases short and J 6 bases short, with 18 bases between. CDR1 and CDR2 (germline): SGHRS, YFSETQ. The CDR3 has 14 amino acids. CDR3 DNA: TGCGCCAGCAGGAGGAGACTCGAGGCTGGCGAGCAGTACTTC. The encoded protein is CASRRRLEAGEQYF.

The rearrangement joins TRBV6-5 to TRBJ1-4, with D possibly being TRBD1 (5 bases). V lost 6 bases and J lost 4, with 12 bases in between. The CDR3 spans 14 residues. CDR1 MNHEY and CDR2 SVGAGI come from the germline V gene. The DNA for the CDR3 is TGTGCCAGCAGGCCCCAGGGTTATAATGAAAAACTGTTTTTT. The encoded protein is CASRPQGYNEKLFF.

This clone was counted once. The rearrangement uses TRBV27 and TRBJ1-2; 8 nucleotides agree with TRBD1. The V gene end was trimmed by 5 bases and the J gene end by 7 bases; junction bases not matched to a gene: 12. The germline gives CDR1 MNHEY, CDR2 SMNVEV (reference sequence). The CDR3 sequence is 15 residues long. The chain's CDR3 is CASSPHDRGGFGYTF. The CDR3 DNA is TGTGCCAGCAGTCCGCACGACAGGGGAGGGTTTGGCTACACCTTC.